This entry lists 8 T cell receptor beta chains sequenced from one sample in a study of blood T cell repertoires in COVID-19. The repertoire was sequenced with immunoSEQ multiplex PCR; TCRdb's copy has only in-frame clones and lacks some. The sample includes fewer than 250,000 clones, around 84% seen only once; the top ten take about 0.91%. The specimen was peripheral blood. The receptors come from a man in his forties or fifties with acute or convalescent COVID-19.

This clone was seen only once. CDR3 bases: TGTGCCAGCAGACCTCCCCGGGACAGGTTCACAGATACGCAGTATTTT. Protein: CASRPPRDRFTDTQYF. The chain uses TRBV6-6 and TRBJ2-3; 8 bases line up with TRBD1. Germline CDR1 and CDR2: MNHNY and SVGAGI (reference sequence). The trim removed 6 bases at V and 2 bases at J, leaving 10 bases unmatched. This CDR3 has 16 residues.

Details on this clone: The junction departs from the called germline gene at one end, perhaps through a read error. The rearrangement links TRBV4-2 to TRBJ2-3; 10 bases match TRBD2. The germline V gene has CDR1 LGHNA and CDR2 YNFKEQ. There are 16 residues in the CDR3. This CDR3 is CASSKETSGGTDTQYF. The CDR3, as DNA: TGTGCCAGCAGCAAAGAAACTAGCGGGGGCACAGATACGCAGTATTTT.

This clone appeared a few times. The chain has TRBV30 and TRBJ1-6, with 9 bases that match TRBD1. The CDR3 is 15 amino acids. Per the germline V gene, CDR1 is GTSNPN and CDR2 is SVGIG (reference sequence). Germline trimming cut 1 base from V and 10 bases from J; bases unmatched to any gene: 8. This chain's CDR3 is CAWSGGTGPSSPLHF. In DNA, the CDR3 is TGTGCCTGGAGTGGGGGGACAGGGCCCAGCTCACCCCTCCACTTT.

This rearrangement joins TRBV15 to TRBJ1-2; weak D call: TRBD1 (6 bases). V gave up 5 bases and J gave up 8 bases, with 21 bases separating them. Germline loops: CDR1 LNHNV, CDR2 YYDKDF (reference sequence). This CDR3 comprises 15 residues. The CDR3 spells CATSPHQGGALGYTF. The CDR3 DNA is TGTGCCACCAGCCCCCACCAAGGGGGGGCGCTCGGCTACACCTTC.

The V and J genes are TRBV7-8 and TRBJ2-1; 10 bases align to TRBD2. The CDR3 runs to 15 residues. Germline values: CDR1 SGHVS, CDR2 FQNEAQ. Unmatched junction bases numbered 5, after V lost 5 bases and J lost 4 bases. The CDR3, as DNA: TGTGCCAGCAGCCCTAGCGGGGGAGGATACAATGAGCAGTTCTTC. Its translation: CASSPSGGGYNEQFF. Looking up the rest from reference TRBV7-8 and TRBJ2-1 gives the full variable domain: GAGVSQSPRYKVAKRGQDVALRCDPISGHVSLFWYQQALGQGPEFLTYFQNEAQLDKSGLPSDRFFAERPEGSVSTLKIQRTQQEDSAVYLCASSPSGGGYNEQFFGPGTRLTVL.

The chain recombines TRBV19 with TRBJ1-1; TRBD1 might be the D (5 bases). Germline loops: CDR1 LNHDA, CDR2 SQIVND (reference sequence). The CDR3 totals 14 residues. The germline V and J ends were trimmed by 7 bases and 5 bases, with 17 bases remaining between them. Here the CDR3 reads CASTLGQQWTEAFF. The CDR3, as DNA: TGTGCCAGTACCCTAGGACAACAATGGACTGAAGCTTTCTTT.

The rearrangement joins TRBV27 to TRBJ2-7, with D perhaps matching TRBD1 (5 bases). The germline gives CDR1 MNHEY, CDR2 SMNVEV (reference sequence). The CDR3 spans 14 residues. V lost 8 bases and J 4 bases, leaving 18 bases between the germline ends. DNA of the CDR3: TGTGCCAGCGGTTCATGGACACAAGAGTACGAGCAGTACTTC. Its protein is CASGSWTQEYEQYF.

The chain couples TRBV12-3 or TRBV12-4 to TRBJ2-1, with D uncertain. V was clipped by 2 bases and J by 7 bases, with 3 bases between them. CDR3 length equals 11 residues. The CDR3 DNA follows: TGTGCCAGCAGTTTACAGAATGAGCAGTTCTTC. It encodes CASSLQNEQFF.